This TCR beta chain came from a study of T cells after yellow fever vaccination. Study results and limitations: Post-booster samples contained most primary-vaccination clones (just under 98% CD4, about 90% CD8). Highly abundant clonotypes carried over from the bulk population could end up in FACS-sorted repertoires as contaminants.

A universal primer site and UMIs were added as TCR cDNA was made by 5'RACE template switching. TCRdb processed the 5' RACE reads anew with MiXCR; each CDR3 protein has one entry. The data contain around 320,000 distinct CDR3 sequences, around 10% of them singletons. On this clonotype itself: Its target is not known.

The CDR3 is 18 amino acids. The germline gives CDR1 LGHDT, CDR2 YNNKEL (reference sequence). Trimming took 2 bases from V and 3 from J; bases not matched to a gene: 12. This TCR derives from a man younger than 35 who received the YFV17D yellow fever vaccine. The V call is TRBV3-1, the J call TRBJ2-5; 10 positions match TRBD2. The source material was CD4+ T cells sorted from PBMCs, sampled 45 days after the yellow fever booster vaccination. CDR3 loop: CASSQILAGARREETQYF. The CDR3 DNA sequence: TGTGCCAGCAGCCAAATCCTAGCGGGGGCCCGAAGAGAAGAGACCCAGTACTTC.